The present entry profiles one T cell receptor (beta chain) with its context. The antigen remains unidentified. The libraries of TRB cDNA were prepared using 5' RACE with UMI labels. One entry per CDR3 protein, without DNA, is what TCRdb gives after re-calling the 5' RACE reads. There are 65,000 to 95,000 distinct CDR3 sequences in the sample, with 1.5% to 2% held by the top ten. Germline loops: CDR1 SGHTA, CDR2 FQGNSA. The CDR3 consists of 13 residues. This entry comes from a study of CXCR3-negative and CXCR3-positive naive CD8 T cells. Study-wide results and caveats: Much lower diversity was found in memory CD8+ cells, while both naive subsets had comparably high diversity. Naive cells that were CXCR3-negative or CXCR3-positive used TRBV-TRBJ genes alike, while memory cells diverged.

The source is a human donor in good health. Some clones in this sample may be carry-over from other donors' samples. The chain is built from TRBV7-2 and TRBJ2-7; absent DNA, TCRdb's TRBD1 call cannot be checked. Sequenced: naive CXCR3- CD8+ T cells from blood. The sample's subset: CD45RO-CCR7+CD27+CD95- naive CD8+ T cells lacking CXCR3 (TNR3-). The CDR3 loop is CASSSDSAYEQYF.